A selection of T cell receptor beta chains follows, all from one sample in a study of CD4 T cells in relation to SARS-CoV-2 and coronaviruses. Their antigens are not known. Profiling relied on immunoSEQ multiplex PCR, and the TCRdb table lists in-frame clones only, not all of them. The table records some 30,000 clones, roughly 78% of them present only once. The source material was CD4+ T cells from PBMCs, cultured in vitro. These receptors were collected from a human donor in good health. Both conserved end residues are part of each CDR3. A D gene is named only where the DNA matches it firmly. Rows give clone size only sometimes, using once, few, many, or a class for an expanded clone.

CDR3aa | CDR3nt | d_gene | abundance | j_gene | v_gene
CASSDGAGYRSPLHF | TGTGCCAGCAGTGACGGGGCAGGTTATCGTTCACCCCTCCACTTT | - | - | TRBJ1-6 | TRBV2
CASSDSGDTQYF | TGTGCCAGCAGTGACTCAGGTGATACGCAGTATTTT | - | - | TRBJ2-3 | TRBV6-4
CAVIGTQYF | TGTGCCGTTATTGGTACGCAGTATTTT | - | - | TRBJ2-3 | TRBV24-1
CASSLTSFPGELFF | TGTGCCAGCAGCTTAACTAGCTTTCCCGGGGAGCTGTTTTTT | - | - | TRBJ2-2 | TRBV11-3
CASSRAGRGNTIYF | TGTGCCAGTAGTCGAGCTGGGCGTGGAAACACCATATATTTT | - | - | TRBJ1-3 | TRBV19
CASSLAAGGSNQPQHF | TGTGCCAGCAGCTTAGCGGCAGGGGGAAGCAATCAGCCCCAGCATTTT | TRBD1 | - | TRBJ1-5 | TRBV7-6
CASSVGVGTGYGYTF | TGTGCCAGCAGCGTAGGAGTCGGGACCGGCTATGGCTACACCTTC | - | - | TRBJ1-2 | TRBV9
CASSARYFLGGYTF | TGTGCCAGCAGCGCCAGATACTTCCTTGGGGGCTACACCTTC | - | once | TRBJ1-2 | TRBV9
CASSPRTGYNTGELFF | TGTGCCAGCAGCCCGAGGACAGGGTATAACACCGGGGAGCTGTTTTTT | TRBD1 | few | TRBJ2-2 | TRBV11-3
CASRGFRDLSGNTIYF | TGTGCCAGCAGGGGGTTCAGGGATCTTTCTGGAAACACCATATATTTT | - | - | TRBJ1-3 | TRBV6-4
CASSFAGEGSYNEQFF | TGTGCCAGCAGTTTCGCGGGGGAAGGCTCCTACAATGAGCAGTTCTTC | TRBD2 | - | TRBJ2-1 | TRBV27
CASSVGLHQETQYF | TGTGCCAGCAGCGTCGGGCTACACCAAGAGACCCAGTACTTC | - | - | TRBJ2-5 | TRBV9
CASSLGTAYEQYF | TGTGCCAGCAGCTTAGGGACAGCCTACGAGCAGTACTTC | - | - | TRBJ2-7 | TRBV7-8
CASSLVRNINEKLFF | TGTGCCAGCAGCCTCGTCCGGAATATTAATGAAAAACTGTTTTTT | - | - | TRBJ1-4 | TRBV11-2
CASREEGEAFF | TGTGCCAGCAGAGAGGAGGGAGAAGCTTTCTTT | - | - | TRBJ1-1 | TRBV6-5
CAARQTSSGNTIYF | TGTGCCGCGCGACAGACCAGCTCTGGAAACACCATATATTTT | - | - | TRBJ1-3 | TRBV10-3
CASSPRETDTQYF | TGTGCCAGCAGCCCGCGGGAAACAGATACGCAGTATTTT | - | few | TRBJ2-3 | TRBV3-1/TRBV3-2
CASSFDGASPLHF | TGTGCCAGCAGTTTTGATGGGGCTTCACCCCTCCACTTT | - | - | TRBJ1-6 | TRBV12-3/TRBV12-4
CASSFYDRAPNYGYTF | TGCGCCAGCAGCTTTTATGACAGGGCCCCTAACTATGGCTACACCTTC | TRBD1 | - | TRBJ1-2 | TRBV5-1
CASSEVAGYNEQFF | TGTGCCAGCAGTGAAGTGGCAGGGTACAATGAGCAGTTCTTC | - | once | TRBJ2-1 | TRBV6-1
CASSISGTDLWDTQYF | TGTGCCAGCAGCATCTCCGGGACGGATCTTTGGGATACGCAGTATTTT | - | - | TRBJ2-3 | TRBV7-2
CASSARGARSSYEQYF | TGTGCCAGCAGCGCCCGAGGGGCGAGGAGCTCCTACGAGCAGTACTTC | - | - | TRBJ2-7 | TRBV9
CAVDSLNTEAFF | TGTGCCGTGGACAGCCTGAACACTGAAGCTTTCTTT | - | - | TRBJ1-1 | TRBV19
CASTLDPKPGELFF | TGTGCCAGCACCCTAGACCCCAAGCCCGGGGAGCTGTTTTTT | - | - | TRBJ2-2 | TRBV11-1
CASSPAEGYEQYF | TGTGCCAGCAGCCCCGCCGAGGGCTACGAGCAGTACTTC | - | few | TRBJ2-7 | TRBV11-2
CASTSTGGAFYGYTF | TGTGCCAGTACCTCTACAGGGGGCGCATTTTATGGCTACACCTTC | TRBD1 | - | TRBJ1-2 | TRBV19
CASSRSLNEKLFF | TGTGCCAGCAGCCGCAGTCTCAATGAAAAACTGTTTTTT | - | - | TRBJ1-4 | TRBV9
CASSRDRGLVGDQPQHF | TGTGCCAGCTCACGGGACAGGGGGCTTGTTGGCGACCAGCCCCAGCATTTT | TRBD1 | - | TRBJ1-5 | TRBV18
CASSLLAGGTNTQYF | TGTGCCAGCAGTTTACTAGCGGGAGGCACGAATACGCAGTATTTT | TRBD2 | - | TRBJ2-3 | TRBV6-2/TRBV6-3
CASSPRTGANYGYTF | TGTGCCAGCAGCCCCCGGACAGGGGCTAACTATGGCTACACCTTC | TRBD1 | - | TRBJ1-2 | TRBV7-6
CASSLYFLAQGVEAFF | TGTGCCAGCAGCTTGTACTTCTTGGCTCAGGGAGTTGAAGCTTTCTTT | - | - | TRBJ1-1 | TRBV5-5
CASSGVMNTEAFF | TGTGCCAGCAGCGGGGTTATGAACACTGAAGCTTTCTTT | - | - | TRBJ1-1 | TRBV6-5
CASSSTSLETQYF | TGTGCCAGCAGCTCTACTAGTCTCGAGACCCAGTACTTC | - | - | TRBJ2-5 | TRBV7-2
CAGGTSGPNEQFF | TGTGCCGGAGGGACTAGCGGGCCTAATGAGCAGTTCTTC | TRBD2 | - | TRBJ2-1 | TRBV7-9
CASSMGQGFSPLHF | TGTGCCAGCAGTATGGGACAGGGTTTTTCACCCCTCCACTTT | TRBD1 | once | TRBJ1-6 | TRBV6-5
CASSYPIGSHEQFF | TGTGCCAGTAGTTACCCAATAGGGTCGCATGAGCAGTTCTTC | - | - | TRBJ2-1 | TRBV19
CAISESGTYSSYEQYF | TGTGCCATCAGTGAGTCAGGGACCTACAGCTCCTACGAGCAGTACTTC | - | - | TRBJ2-7 | TRBV10-3
CASSRVGGNYGYTF | TGTGCCAGCAGCAGAGTTGGGGGTAACTATGGCTACACCTTC | - | - | TRBJ1-2 | TRBV7-2
CASSLLDRAYNSPLHF | TGTGCCAGCTCACTATTGGACAGGGCATATAATTCACCCCTCCACTTT | TRBD1 | - | TRBJ1-6 | TRBV18
CASSAGTSARTDTQYF | TGTGCCAGCAGCGCTGGGACTAGCGCACGCACAGATACGCAGTATTTT | TRBD2 | few | TRBJ2-3 | TRBV9
CASSQERQVGEKLFF | TGTGCCAGCAGCCAAGAACGGCAGGTAGGGGAAAAACTGTTTTTT | - | - | TRBJ1-4 | TRBV14
CASKLGSPENTIYF | TGTGCCAGTAAACTGGGGAGTCCGGAAAACACCATATATTTT | - | - | TRBJ1-3 | TRBV19
CAISDPGWYDNSPLHF | TGTGCCATCTCAGACCCGGGATGGTATGATAATTCACCCCTCCACTTT | - | - | TRBJ1-6 | TRBV10-3
CASHSLAGNYNEQFF | TGTGCCAGCCACTCACTAGCGGGCAACTACAATGAGCAGTTCTTC | TRBD2 | - | TRBJ2-1 | TRBV5-4
CASSLISMNTEAFF | TGTGCCAGCAGCTTGATATCGATGAACACTGAAGCTTTCTTT | - | few | TRBJ1-1 | TRBV5-6
CASSGQGSSYEQYF | TGTGCCAGCAGCGGACAGGGGTCGTCCTACGAGCAGTACTTC | TRBD1 | - | TRBJ2-7 | TRBV2
CASGRTGSGAEAFF | TGCGCCAGCGGACGAACAGGGTCCGGAGCTGAAGCTTTCTTT | - | - | TRBJ1-1 | TRBV5-1
CASSQGLAGPYEQYF | TGTGCCAGCAGCCAAGGTCTAGCGGGGCCCTACGAGCAGTACTTC | TRBD2 | - | TRBJ2-7 | TRBV3-1/TRBV3-2
CASSIRTSNTGELFF | TGTGCCAGCAGCATAAGAACTTCGAACACCGGGGAGCTGTTTTTT | - | - | TRBJ2-2 | TRBV11-3
CASSPHRVAYEQYF | TGTGCCAGCAGCCCCCATAGGGTCGCCTACGAGCAGTACTTC | - | once | TRBJ2-7 | TRBV5-6
CASKDRGSNSPLHF | TGTGCCAGCAAGGACAGGGGAAGTAATTCACCCCTCCACTTT | TRBD1 | few | TRBJ1-6 | TRBV6-6
CAWRYQNTGELFF | TGTGCCTGGAGGTACCAGAACACCGGGGAGCTGTTTTTT | - | - | TRBJ2-2 | TRBV30
CASNRGAGSSYNEQFF | TGTGCCAGCAACCGCGGGGCGGGAAGCTCCTACAATGAGCAGTTCTTC | - | once | TRBJ2-1 | TRBV2
CASSQSWGYSNQPQHF | TGCGCCAGCAGCCAATCTTGGGGATATAGCAATCAGCCCCAGCATTTT | - | - | TRBJ1-5 | TRBV4-3
CASSYRGAADTQYF | TGTGCCAGCAGTTACAGGGGGGCGGCAGATACGCAGTATTTT | - | - | TRBJ2-3 | TRBV6-5